This T cell receptor (beta chain) emerged from a study of blood T cells in healthy people across ages. This CDR3 has 19 residues. Germline values: CDR1 MNHNS, CDR2 SASEGT. Unmatched junction bases numbered 13, after V lost 6 bases and J lost 0 bases. Those donating, healthy Caucasian individuals from Russia, were aged 6 to 90. In each sample, at least 6.5 million PBMCs were isolated. For the second PCR, which ran for about 7 to 11 cycles, a sample-barcoded 5' primer and a J-beta primer mix were used. TCRdb redid the calling of the 5' RACE reads with MiXCR, one entry per CDR3 protein. This sample has some 1.6 million distinct CDR3 sequences, with about 31% found just once. This clonotype showed up just a few times.

Sequenced input: blood. The receptor's source is a woman aged 25 to 45 in good health. The chain carries TRBV6-1 and TRBJ2-6, with 8 bases lining up with TRBD1. The CDR3 nucleotides are TGTGCCAGCAGACCCCAGGGGGCGGGCTTTTTCTCTGGGGCCAACGTCCTGACTTTC. This codes for CASRPQGAGFFSGANVLTF.